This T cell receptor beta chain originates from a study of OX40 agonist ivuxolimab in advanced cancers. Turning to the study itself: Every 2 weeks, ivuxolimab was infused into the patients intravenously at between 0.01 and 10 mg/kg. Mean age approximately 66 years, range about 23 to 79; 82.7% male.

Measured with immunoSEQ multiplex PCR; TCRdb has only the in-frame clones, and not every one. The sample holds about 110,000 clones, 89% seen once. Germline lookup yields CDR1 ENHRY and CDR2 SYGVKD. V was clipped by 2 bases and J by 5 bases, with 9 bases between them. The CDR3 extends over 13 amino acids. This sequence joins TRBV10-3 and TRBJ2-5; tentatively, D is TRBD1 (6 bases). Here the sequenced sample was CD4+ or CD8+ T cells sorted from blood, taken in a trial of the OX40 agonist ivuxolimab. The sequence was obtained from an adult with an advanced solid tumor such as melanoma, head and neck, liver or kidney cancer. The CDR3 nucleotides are TGTGCCATCAGTGAGGACAGGTTTGAGACCCAGTACTTC. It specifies CAISEDRFETQYF.